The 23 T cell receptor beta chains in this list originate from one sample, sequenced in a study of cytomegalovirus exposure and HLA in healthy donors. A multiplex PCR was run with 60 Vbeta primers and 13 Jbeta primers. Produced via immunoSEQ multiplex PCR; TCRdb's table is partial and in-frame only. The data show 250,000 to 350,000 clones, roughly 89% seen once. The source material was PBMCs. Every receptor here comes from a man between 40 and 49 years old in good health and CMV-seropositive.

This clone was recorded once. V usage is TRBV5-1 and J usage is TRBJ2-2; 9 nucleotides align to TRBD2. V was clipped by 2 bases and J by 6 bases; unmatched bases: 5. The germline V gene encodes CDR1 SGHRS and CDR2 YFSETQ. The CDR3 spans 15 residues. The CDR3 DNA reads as TGCGCCAGCAGCTTTCTGGCGGGAGGGCCCGGGGAGCTGTTTTTT. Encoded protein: CASSFLAGGPGELFF.

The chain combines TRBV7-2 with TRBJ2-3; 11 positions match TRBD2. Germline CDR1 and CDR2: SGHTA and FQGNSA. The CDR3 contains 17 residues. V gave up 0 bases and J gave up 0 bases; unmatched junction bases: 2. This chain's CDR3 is CASSLARTSGSTDTQYF. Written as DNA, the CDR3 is TGTGCCAGCAGCTTAGCGAGGACTAGCGGGAGCACAGATACGCAGTATTTT.

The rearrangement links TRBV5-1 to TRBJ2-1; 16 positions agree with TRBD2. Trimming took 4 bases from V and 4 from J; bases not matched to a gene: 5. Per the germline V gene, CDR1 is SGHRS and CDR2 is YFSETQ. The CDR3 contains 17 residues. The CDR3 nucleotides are TGCGCCAGCAGCGAGGGACTAGCGGGAGGGCAATACAATGAGCAGTTCTTC. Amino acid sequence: CASSEGLAGGQYNEQFF.

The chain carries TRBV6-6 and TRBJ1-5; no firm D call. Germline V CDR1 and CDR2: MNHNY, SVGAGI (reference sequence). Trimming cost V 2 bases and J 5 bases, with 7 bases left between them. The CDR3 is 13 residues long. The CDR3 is CASSYNRDQPQHF. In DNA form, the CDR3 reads TGTGCCAGCAGTTACAACAGAGATCAGCCCCAGCATTTT.

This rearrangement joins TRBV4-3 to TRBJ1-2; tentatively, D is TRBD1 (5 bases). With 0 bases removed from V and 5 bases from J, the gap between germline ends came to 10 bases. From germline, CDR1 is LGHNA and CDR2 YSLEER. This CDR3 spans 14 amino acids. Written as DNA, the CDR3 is TGCGCCAGCAGCCAAGACAGGGCTGAGTATGGCTACACCTTC. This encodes CASSQDRAEYGYTF.

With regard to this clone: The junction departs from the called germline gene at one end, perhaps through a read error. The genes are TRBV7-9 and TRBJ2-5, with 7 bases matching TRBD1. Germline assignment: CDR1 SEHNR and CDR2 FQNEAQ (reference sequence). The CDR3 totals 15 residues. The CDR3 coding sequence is TGTTCCAGCAGCTTACGCAAGGGACAGACCGAGACCCAGTACTTC. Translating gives CSSSLRKGQTETQYF.

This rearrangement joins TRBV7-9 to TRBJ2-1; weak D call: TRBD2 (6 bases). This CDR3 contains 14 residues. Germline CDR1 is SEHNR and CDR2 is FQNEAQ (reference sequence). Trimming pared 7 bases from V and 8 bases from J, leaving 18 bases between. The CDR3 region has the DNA TGTGCCAGCACCTCTCCGGGAGCTCTCCATGAGCAGTTCTTC. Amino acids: CASTSPGALHEQFF.

Here the CDR3 DNA reads TGTGCCAGTACTGGGGATGGGGGGGGAAATGAGCAGTTCTTC. This codes for CASTGDGGGNEQFF. The chain is built from TRBV13 and TRBJ2-1; 7 positions agree with TRBD2. The germline V gene has CDR1 PRHDT and CDR2 FYEKMQ (reference sequence). Trimming removed 9 bases from V and 7 bases from J; junction bases left unmatched: 12. CDR3 length: 14 amino acids.

DNA for the CDR3: TGTGCCAGCAGCCCCAGGATAGGGACAGGAAGCTACGAGCAGTACTTC. Its protein is CASSPRIGTGSYEQYF. This rearrangement joins TRBV9 to TRBJ2-7, with 8 positions matching TRBD1. The CDR3 extends over 16 amino acids. V was pared by 4 bases and J by 3 bases, with 12 bases of the junction left unmatched. The germline CDR1 and CDR2 sequences are SGDLS and YYNGEE. The full variable domain, rest sourced from reference TRBV9 and TRBJ2-7, is DSGVTQTPKHLITATGQRVTLRCSPRSGDLSVYWYQQSLDQGLQFLIQYYNGEERAKGNILERFSAQQFPDLHSELNLSSLELGDSALYFCASSPRIGTGSYEQYFGPGTRLTVT.

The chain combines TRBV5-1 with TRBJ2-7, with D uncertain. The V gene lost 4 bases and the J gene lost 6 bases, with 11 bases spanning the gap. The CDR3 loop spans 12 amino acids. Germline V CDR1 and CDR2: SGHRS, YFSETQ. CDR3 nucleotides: TGCGCCAGCAGCCTAGACCTCTCCGAGCAGTACTTC. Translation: CASSLDLSEQYF.

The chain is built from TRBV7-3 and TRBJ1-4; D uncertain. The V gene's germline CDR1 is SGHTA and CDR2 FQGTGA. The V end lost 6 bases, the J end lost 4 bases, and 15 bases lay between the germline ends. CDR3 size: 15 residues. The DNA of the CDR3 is TGTGCCAGCAGTAGCCCCGGGGTCAGTAATGAAAAACTGTTTTTT. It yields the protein CASSSPGVSNEKLFF. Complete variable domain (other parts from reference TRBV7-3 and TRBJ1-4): GAGVSQTPSNKVTEKGKYVELRCDPISGHTALYWYRQSLGQGPEFLIYFQGTGAADDSGLPNDRFFAVRPEGSVSTLKIQRTERGDSAVYLCASSSPGVSNEKLFFGSGTQLSVL.

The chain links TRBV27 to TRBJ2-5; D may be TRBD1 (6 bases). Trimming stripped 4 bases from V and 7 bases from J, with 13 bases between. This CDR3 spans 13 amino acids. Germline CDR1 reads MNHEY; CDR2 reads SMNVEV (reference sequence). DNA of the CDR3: TGTGCCAGCAGTTACGTGGACAGATCGACCCAGTACTTC. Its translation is CASSYVDRSTQYF.

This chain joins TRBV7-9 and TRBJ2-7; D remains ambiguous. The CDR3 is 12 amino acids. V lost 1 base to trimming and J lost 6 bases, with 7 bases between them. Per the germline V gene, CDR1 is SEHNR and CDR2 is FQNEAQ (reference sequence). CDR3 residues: CASSLGPLEQYF. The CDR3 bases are TGTGCCAGCAGCTTAGGGCCCCTCGAGCAGTACTTC.

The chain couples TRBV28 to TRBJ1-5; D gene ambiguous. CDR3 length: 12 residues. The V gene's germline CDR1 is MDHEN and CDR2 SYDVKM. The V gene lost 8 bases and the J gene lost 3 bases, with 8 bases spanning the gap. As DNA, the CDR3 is TGTGCCAGCGGGCTTGACAATCAGCCCCAGCATTTT. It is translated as CASGLDNQPQHF.

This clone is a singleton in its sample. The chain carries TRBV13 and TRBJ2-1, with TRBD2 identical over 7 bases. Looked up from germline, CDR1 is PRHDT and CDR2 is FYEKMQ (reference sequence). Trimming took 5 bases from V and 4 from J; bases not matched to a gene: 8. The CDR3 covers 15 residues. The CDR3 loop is CASSPSGDLYNEQFF. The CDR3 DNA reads TGTGCCAGCAGCCCAAGCGGGGACCTGTACAATGAGCAGTTCTTC.

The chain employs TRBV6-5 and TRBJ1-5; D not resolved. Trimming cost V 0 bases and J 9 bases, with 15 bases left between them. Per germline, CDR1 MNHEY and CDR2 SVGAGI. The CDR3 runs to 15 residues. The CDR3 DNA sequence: TGTGCCAGCAGTTACTCCACGGGGAGGACCCGGCCCCAGCATTTT. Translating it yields CASSYSTGRTRPQHF.

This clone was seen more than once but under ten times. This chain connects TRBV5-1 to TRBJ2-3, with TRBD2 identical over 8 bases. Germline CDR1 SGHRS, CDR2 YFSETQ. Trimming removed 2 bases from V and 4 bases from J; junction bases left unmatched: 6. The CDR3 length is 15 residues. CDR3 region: CASSFREGRADTQYF. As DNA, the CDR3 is TGCGCCAGCAGCTTTCGGGAGGGCAGGGCAGATACGCAGTATTTT.

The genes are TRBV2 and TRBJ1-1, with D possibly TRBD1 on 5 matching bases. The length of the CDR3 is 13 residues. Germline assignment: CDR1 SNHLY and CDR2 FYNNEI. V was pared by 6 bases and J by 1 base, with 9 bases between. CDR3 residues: CASSATGNTEAFF. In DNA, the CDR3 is TGTGCCAGCAGCGCAACAGGGAACACTGAAGCTTTCTTT.

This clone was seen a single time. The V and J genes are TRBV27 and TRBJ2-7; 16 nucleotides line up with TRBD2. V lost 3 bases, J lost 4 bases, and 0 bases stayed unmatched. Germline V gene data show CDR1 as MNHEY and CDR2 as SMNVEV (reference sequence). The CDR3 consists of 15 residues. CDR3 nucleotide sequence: TGTGCCAGCAGTTTGGGACTAGCGGGAGGGTACGAGCAGTACTTC. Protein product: CASSLGLAGGYEQYF.

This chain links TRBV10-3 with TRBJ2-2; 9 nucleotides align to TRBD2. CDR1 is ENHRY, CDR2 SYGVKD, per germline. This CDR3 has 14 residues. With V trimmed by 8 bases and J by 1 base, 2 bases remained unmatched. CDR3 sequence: CAIQAGGNTGELFF. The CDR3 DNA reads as TGTGCCATCCAAGCGGGAGGGAACACCGGGGAGCTGTTTTTT.

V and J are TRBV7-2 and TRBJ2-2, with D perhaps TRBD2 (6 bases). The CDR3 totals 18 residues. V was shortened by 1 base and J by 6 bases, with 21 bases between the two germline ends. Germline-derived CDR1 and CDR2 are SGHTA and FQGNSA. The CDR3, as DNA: TGTGCCAGCAGCTTAGTAGGTTTCGGGAGCGTTCAAGCCGGGGAGCTGTTTTTT. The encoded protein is CASSLVGFGSVQAGELFF.

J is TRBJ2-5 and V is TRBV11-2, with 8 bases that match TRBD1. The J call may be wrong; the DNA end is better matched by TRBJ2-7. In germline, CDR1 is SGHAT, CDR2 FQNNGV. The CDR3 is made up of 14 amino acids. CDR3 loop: CASSQRQGSNEQYF. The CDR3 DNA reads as TGTGCCAGCAGCCAACGACAGGGGTCCAACGAGCAGTACTTC.

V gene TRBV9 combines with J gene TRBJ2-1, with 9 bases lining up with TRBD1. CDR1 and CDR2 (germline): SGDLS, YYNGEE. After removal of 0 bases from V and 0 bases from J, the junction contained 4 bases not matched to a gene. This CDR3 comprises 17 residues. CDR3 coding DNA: TGTGCCAGCAGCGTAGGGAGGGACAGGGCCTCCTACAATGAGCAGTTCTTC. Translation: CASSVGRDRASYNEQFF.